A selection of T cell receptor beta chains follows, all from one sample in a study of CD8 T cells in ankylosing spondylitis. TCRdb called the 5' RACE reads again in MiXCR, with one record for every CDR3 protein. In the table there are fewer than 250,000 distinct CDR3 sequences, approximately 16% of which are singletons. Sequences were obtained from blood, either unsorted or a sorted T cell fraction (not recorded which). Source of these receptors: a male donor with ankylosing spondylitis. Each CDR3 is given with its conserved first and last residue.

v_call	j_call	cdr3_aa
TRBV12-3/TRBV12-4	TRBJ1-2	CASRSPIGYTF
TRBV12-3/TRBV12-4	TRBJ2-1	CASSPGLIEQFF
TRBV7-9	TRBJ2-3	CASSLLSTDTQYF
TRBV11-3	TRBJ1-1	CASRQSYDTEAFF
TRBV7-9	TRBJ2-1	CASSLGVAGHYYNEQFF
TRBV4-3	TRBJ2-7	CASSLEGGWEQYF
TRBV6-5	TRBJ2-7	CASSYSSRGSYEQYF
TRBV7-9	TRBJ2-7	CASSSQLAGSYEQYF
TRBV20-1	TRBJ2-7	CSARDRRTGGFDEQYF
TRBV6-2/TRBV6-3	TRBJ2-1	CASSYSSGVFEDNEQFF
TRBV11-1	TRBJ2-1	CASRERTGGDNEQFF
TRBV4-1	TRBJ1-5	CASSQDSGDGNQPQHF
TRBV27	TRBJ2-1	CASSAPAGGYYNEQFF
TRBV7-9	TRBJ2-1	CASSFKSGTYNEQFF
TRBV29-1	TRBJ2-1	CSVEDTGEQFF
TRBV5-1	TRBJ2-3	CASRLGGVTDTQYF
TRBV19	TRBJ1-1	CASSSPDITNTEAFF
TRBV27	TRBJ1-6	CASRDRGSPLHF
TRBV12-3/TRBV12-4	TRBJ1-2	CASSLLKGGDYGYTF
TRBV3-1	TRBJ2-1	CASSQDGRWASGYNEQFF
TRBV6-5	TRBJ2-1	CASSYGSGNYEQFF
TRBV3-1	TRBJ1-1	CASSQATGAMNTEAFF
TRBV13	TRBJ2-7	CATGLAGGPGYEQYF
TRBV11-1	TRBJ2-3	CASSFPMSSSLGTDTQYF
TRBV4-1	TRBJ2-2	CASSHPMDRTLLDTGELFF
TRBV11-2	TRBJ2-5	CASSLERGGTQETQYF
TRBV29-1	TRBJ2-2	CSVEDRDRTSGRRTGELFF
TRBV4-1	TRBJ1-2	CASSQPGTYYGYTF
TRBV28	TRBJ2-7	CASSFLARSYEQYF
TRBV2	TRBJ1-1	CASSKGGGTEAFF
TRBV5-1	TRBJ2-1	CASTARQGVTYNEQFF
TRBV19	TRBJ2-1	CASSIFQGESYNEQFF
TRBV6-6	TRBJ2-7	CASSWDRENEQYF
TRBV7-9	TRBJ2-7	CASSYDYEQYF
TRBV27	TRBJ1-1	CASSFRGSGTEAFF
TRBV7-3	TRBJ2-1	CASSLTGAYNEQFF
TRBV20-1	TRBJ2-3	CSARHLAGGTDTQYF